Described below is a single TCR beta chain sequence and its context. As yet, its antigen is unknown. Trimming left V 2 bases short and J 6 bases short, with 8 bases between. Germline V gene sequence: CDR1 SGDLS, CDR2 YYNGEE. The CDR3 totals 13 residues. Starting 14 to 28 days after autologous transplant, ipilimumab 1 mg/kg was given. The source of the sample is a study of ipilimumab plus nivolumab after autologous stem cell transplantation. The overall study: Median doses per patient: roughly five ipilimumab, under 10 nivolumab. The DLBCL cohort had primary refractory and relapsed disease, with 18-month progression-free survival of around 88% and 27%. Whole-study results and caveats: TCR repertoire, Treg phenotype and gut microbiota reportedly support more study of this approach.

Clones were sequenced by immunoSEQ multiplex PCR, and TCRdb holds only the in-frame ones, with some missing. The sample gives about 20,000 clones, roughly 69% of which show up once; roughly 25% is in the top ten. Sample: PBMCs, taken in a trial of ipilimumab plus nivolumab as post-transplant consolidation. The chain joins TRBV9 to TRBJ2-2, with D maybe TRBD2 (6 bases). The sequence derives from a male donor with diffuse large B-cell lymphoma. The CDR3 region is CASSVGSPGELFF. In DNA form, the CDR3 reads TGTGCCAGCAGCGTCGGGAGTCCCGGGGAGCTGTTTTTT.